Detailed here is one T cell receptor beta chain. The data originate from a study of blood T cell repertoires in COVID-19. Method: immunoSEQ multiplex PCR; TCRdb's copy keeps in-frame clones and lacks some. The table has about 260,000 clones, less than 90% seen once. Sequenced input: peripheral blood. The TCR comes from a human donor in a cohort sampled during active COVID-19.

The CDR3 bases are TGTGCCAGCAGTTTTGGGGCCCTGGGCGGCTACACCTTC. As protein: CASSFGALGGYTF. The chain joins TRBV27 to TRBJ1-2; D possibly corresponds to TRBD1 (5 bases). Germline loops: CDR1 MNHEY, CDR2 SMNVEV (reference sequence). V dropped 3 bases and J dropped 8 bases, with 13 bases sitting between them. The CDR3 extends over 13 amino acids.